This passage covers 30 T cell receptor beta chains from one sample sequenced in a study of T cell responses to AZD1222 COVID-19 vaccine (dated by TCRdb to the early 2020s). What this sample's time point label stands for: baseline before first vaccination. Taken with the paper, the label for treatment or condition translates to: meningococcal conjugate vaccine given as trial control. To prepare the library, the immunoSEQ multiplex PCR assay was applied. The table comes from immuneACCESS by way of TCRdb, which keeps in-frame sequences with V and J called. Part of the clones is missing from these tables; in studies checked, under half for an unresolved V gene and the rest for unknown reasons. The sample table records some 150,000 clones; 80% to 90% of these occur just once. Approximately 5.1% of the sample comes from the top ten. Sequencing was performed on peripheral blood, taken on day 0 of MenACWY control vaccination. These receptors came from an adult in good health.

The chain links TRBV5-6 to TRBJ2-6, with D unresolved. This CDR3 spans 16 amino acids. Germline CDR1 is SGHDT and CDR2 is YYEEEE. Trimming took off 8 bases at V and 4 bases at J, with 19 bases between the two ends. Here the CDR3 DNA reads TGTGCCAGTACCCGCGACACGCACCGAGGGGCCAACGTCCTGACTTTC. It encodes CASTRDTHRGANVLTF.

The chain couples TRBV29-1 to TRBJ2-7; a weak D match, TRBD1 (7 bases). Germline lookup yields CDR1 SQVTM and CDR2 ANQGSEA. This CDR3 comprises 13 residues. The V and J ends lost 6 bases and 3 bases respectively, with 15 bases between them. CDR3 loop: CSVTGWRGYEQYF. CDR3 nucleotides: TGCAGCGTGACAGGGTGGAGGGGCTACGAGCAGTACTTC.

The chain recombines TRBV5-1 with TRBJ2-1; 9 bases map to TRBD2. The junction had 4 bases not matched to a gene; V was cut back by 0 bases and J by 6 bases. Germline V CDR1 and CDR2: SGHRS, YFSETQ. CDR3 length equals 15 residues. The CDR3 DNA reads TGCGCCAGCAGCTTGGCACTAGCGGGTAGCAATGAGCAGTTCTTC. It encodes CASSLALAGSNEQFF. Combining the CDR3 with reference TRBV5-1 and TRBJ2-1 gives the whole variable domain KAGVTQTPRYLIKTRGQQVTLSCSPISGHRSVSWYQQTPGQGLQFLFEYFSETQRNKGNFPGRFSGRQFSNSRSEMNVSTLELGDSALYLCASSLALAGSNEQFFGPGTRLTVL.

The chain joins TRBV9 to TRBJ2-2; the D gene is possibly TRBD2 (6 bases). The CDR3 covers 16 residues. Germline loops: CDR1 SGDLS, CDR2 YYNGEE. V was trimmed by 4 bases and J by 6 bases, leaving 19 bases between them. The CDR3 region is CASSYQSGPVPGELFF. The CDR3 nucleotides are TGTGCCAGCAGCTATCAAAGCGGGCCCGTGCCCGGGGAGCTGTTTTTT.

The chain carries TRBV4-3 and TRBJ2-1; 10 bases line up with TRBD2. The trim removed 1 base at V and 2 bases at J, leaving 5 bases unmatched. The CDR3 is 17 amino acids. CDR1 LGHNA and CDR2 YSLEER come from the germline V gene. The DNA for the CDR3 is TGCGCCAGCAGCCAAGCCGTGAGCGGGAGGGCCTACAATGAGCAGTTCTTC. Encoded protein: CASSQAVSGRAYNEQFF.

This clone was found a few times. CDR3 sequence: CASSLYEGSNSPLHF. CDR3 nucleotide sequence: TGTGCCAGCAGCTTGTACGAAGGATCTAATTCACCCCTCCACTTT. The rearrangement uses TRBV5-4 and TRBJ1-6; D is unresolved. V lost 1 base and J 6 bases, leaving 11 bases between the germline ends. Germline V CDR1 and CDR2: SGHNT, YYREEE (reference sequence). This CDR3 spans 15 amino acids.

The chain links TRBV29-1 to TRBJ1-1, with D tentatively TRBD1 (5 bases). V lost 4 bases, J lost 3 bases, and 12 bases lay in between. Germline V gene data show CDR1 as SQVTM and CDR2 as ANQGSEA. This CDR3 region has 13 residues. The CDR3 bases are TGCAGCGTTGCCCTAGGGGCGTACACTGAAGCTTTCTTT. This sequence encodes CSVALGAYTEAFF.

The chain recombines TRBV2 with TRBJ1-1, with TRBD1 matching over 9 bases. Germline CDR1 reads SNHLY; CDR2 reads FYNNEI. The V and J ends lost 6 bases and 8 bases, in that order; junction bases with no gene match: 10. The CDR3 sequence is 14 residues long. CDR3 coding DNA: TGTGCCAGCAGAACCGGGACAGGGATTAGAGAAGCTTTCTTT. Translation gives CASRTGTGIREAFF.

V gene TRBV11-2 combines with J gene TRBJ2-7; 13 nucleotides match TRBD2. The germline CDR1 and CDR2 sequences are SGHAT and FQNNGV. This CDR3 spans 12 amino acids. Trimming at V came to 6 bases and at J to 11 bases, leaving 4 bases not matched to a gene. The CDR3 loop is CASRPTSGREYF. DNA for the CDR3: TGTGCCAGCAGACCAACTAGCGGGAGGGAGTACTTC.

This clone was counted only a few times. This chain links TRBV7-2 with TRBJ1-6, with D possibly matching TRBD1 (5 bases). Looked up from germline, CDR1 is SGHTA and CDR2 is FQGNSA. Between the trimmed V and J ends, which lost 3 bases and 8 bases, there was a span of 14 bases. This CDR3 contains 15 residues. As DNA, the CDR3 is TGTGCCAGCAGCTTTGGTAACCCCAGGGATTCACCCCTCCACTTT. This codes for CASSFGNPRDSPLHF.

This chain uses TRBV6-2 or TRBV6-3 with TRBJ1-2; 7 nucleotides align to TRBD1. Germline CDR1 is MNHEY and CDR2 is SVGEGT. The V and J ends lost 3 bases and 3 bases, in that order; junction bases with no gene match: 4. The CDR3 covers 14 residues. The chain's CDR3 is CASSYRTGDYGYTF. The CDR3, as DNA: TGTGCCAGCAGTTATCGGACAGGAGACTATGGCTACACCTTC.

The chain's CDR3 is CASSLTSGRHEQFF. The DNA for the CDR3 is TGTGCCAGCAGCTTGACTAGCGGGAGGCATGAGCAGTTCTTC. The chain joins TRBV7-3 to TRBJ2-1, with 13 bases that match TRBD2. The V gene end was trimmed by 3 bases and the J gene end by 8 bases; junction bases not matched to a gene: 1. This CDR3 comprises 14 residues. The V gene's germline CDR1 is SGHTA and CDR2 FQGTGA.

The chain joins TRBV6-6 to TRBJ1-2; the D is unclear. V lost 0 bases and J 3 bases, leaving 8 bases between the germline ends. Germline CDR1 reads MNHNY; CDR2 reads SVGAGI (reference sequence). The CDR3 runs 14 residues. CDR3 loop: CASSYSADHYGYTF. The DNA for the CDR3 is TGTGCCAGCAGTTACTCTGCGGATCACTATGGCTACACCTTC.

This clone was counted once. Here the CDR3 DNA reads TGTGCCAGCTACGGGGCCAATAATGAAAAACTGTTTTTT. It translates to CASYGANNEKLFF. The chain uses TRBV2 and TRBJ1-4; the D gene is possibly TRBD1 (5 bases). The V gene lost 8 bases and the J gene lost 4 bases, with 11 bases spanning the gap. CDR1 and CDR2 from the germline V gene are SNHLY and FYNNEI. CDR3 length: 13 residues. The full variable domain, completed using reference TRBV2 and TRBJ1-4, is EPEVTQTPSHQVTQMGQEVILRCVPISNHLYFYWYRQILGQKVEFLVSFYNNEISEKSEIFDDQFSVERPDGSNFTLKIRSTKLEDSAMYFCASYGANNEKLFFGSGTQLSVL.

J is TRBJ1-5 and V is TRBV18; 8 bases are shared with TRBD1. Germline V gene data show CDR1 as KGHSH and CDR2 as LQKENI. The CDR3 has 15 amino acids. V dropped 3 bases and J dropped 3; count of bases not matched to a gene: 4. CDR3 nucleotides: TGTGCCAGCTCACCTTTGGGACAGGTCAATCAGCCCCAGCATTTT. It yields the protein CASSPLGQVNQPQHF.

This chain links TRBV9 with TRBJ2-3; D is ambiguous. V shed 2 bases and J shed 4 bases, with 11 bases lying between them. Per germline, CDR1 SGDLS and CDR2 YYNGEE. CDR3 length: 14 amino acids. CDR3 sequence (DNA): TGTGCCAGCAGCGTCTCACCATTAGCAGATACGCAGTATTTT. Amino acid sequence: CASSVSPLADTQYF. The complete variable domain, with remaining parts taken from reference TRBV9 and TRBJ2-3, reads DSGVTQTPKHLITATGQRVTLRCSPRSGDLSVYWYQQSLDQGLQFLIQYYNGEERAKGNILERFSAQQFPDLHSELNLSSLELGDSALYFCASSVSPLADTQYFGPGTRLTVL.

J is TRBJ1-5 and V is TRBV1. TRBV1 is shown as a pseudogene. The CDR3 is made up of 12 amino acids. In DNA, the CDR3 is TGCACCAGCAGCCCCGCCCCGGGGTTGAGGCATTTT. Amino acid sequence: CTSSPAPGLRHF.

This rearrangement joins TRBV28 to TRBJ2-7; TRBD2 matches 9 bases. There are 17 residues in the CDR3. V was clipped by 5 bases and J by 3 bases; unmatched bases: 14. Germline loops: CDR1 MDHEN, CDR2 SYDVKM. CDR3 region: CASSGPGDSGSLYEQYF. The DNA of the CDR3 is TGTGCCAGCAGTGGCCCCGGGGATAGCGGGAGTCTCTACGAGCAGTACTTC.

This rearrangement joins TRBV28 to TRBJ1-1; 7 bases agree with TRBD1. In germline, CDR1 is MDHEN, CDR2 SYDVKM. The trim removed 5 bases at V and 6 bases at J, leaving 15 bases unmatched. This CDR3 has 16 residues. This CDR3 reads CASSQSWGRGFAEAFF. The CDR3 nucleotides are TGTGCCAGCAGTCAAAGTTGGGGCAGGGGGTTCGCTGAAGCTTTCTTT.

This rearrangement joins TRBV4-2 to TRBJ2-7, with TRBD1 matching 7 bases. The CDR3 has 15 residues. Germline values: CDR1 LGHNA, CDR2 YNFKEQ. Trimming removed 2 bases from V and 3 bases from J; junction bases left unmatched: 7. The CDR3 loop reads CASSQSPGQSYEQYF. The CDR3 DNA reads as TGTGCCAGCAGCCAATCTCCGGGACAGAGCTACGAGCAGTACTTC.

The chain uses TRBV7-9 and TRBJ2-1, with 7 bases fitting TRBD1. This CDR3 has 15 residues. Per germline, CDR1 SEHNR and CDR2 FQNEAQ (reference sequence). V was clipped by 5 bases and J by 5 bases; unmatched bases: 9. The CDR3 protein is CASSPRTGVNNEQFF. CDR3 nucleotide sequence: TGTGCCAGCAGCCCGAGGACAGGAGTCAACAATGAGCAGTTCTTC.

This clone occurred once. This chain uses TRBV5-1 with TRBJ2-7; 7 bases are a match to TRBD1. Per germline, CDR1 SGHRS and CDR2 YFSETQ. The CDR3 consists of 14 residues. V lost 0 bases, J lost 3 bases, and 3 bases stayed unmatched. The chain's CDR3 is CASSLEPGGYEQYF. In DNA, the CDR3 is TGCGCCAGCAGCTTGGAGCCAGGGGGCTACGAGCAGTACTTC. Combining the CDR3 with reference TRBV5-1 and TRBJ2-7 gives the whole variable domain KAGVTQTPRYLIKTRGQQVTLSCSPISGHRSVSWYQQTPGQGLQFLFEYFSETQRNKGNFPGRFSGRQFSNSRSEMNVSTLELGDSALYLCASSLEPGGYEQYFGPGTRLTVT.

The V call is TRBV5-4, the J call TRBJ2-2; D tentatively reads TRBD1 or TRBD2 (5 bases each). The V and J ends lost 0 bases and 5 bases respectively, with 8 bases between them. The CDR3 runs to 14 residues. Germline CDR1 and CDR2: SGHNT and YYREEE (reference sequence). CDR3 sequence reads: CASSLAWGTGELFF. CDR3 DNA: TGTGCCAGCAGCTTGGCCTGGGGGACCGGGGAGCTGTTTTTT.

CDR3 nucleotides: TGTGCCAGCATCAAAGACAGGGCTGGGGAAAAACTGTTTTTT. It specifies CASIKDRAGEKLFF. The V and J genes are TRBV6-5 and TRBJ1-4; 7 nucleotides match TRBD1. The ends lost 7 bases at V and 8 bases at J; junction bases unmatched: 10. This CDR3 comprises 14 residues. Germline loops: CDR1 MNHEY, CDR2 SVGAGI.

Points on this clone: The same CDR3 arises from other DNA sequences in this sample as well. V gene TRBV19 combines with J gene TRBJ1-2, with TRBD1 as a possible D gene (5 bases). Deletions cut 3 bases from V and 2 bases from J, with 7 bases between. This CDR3 comprises 13 residues. The V gene's germline CDR1 is LNHDA and CDR2 SQIVND (reference sequence). CDR3 in amino acids: CASSIDRNYGYTF. DNA for the CDR3: TGTGCCAGTAGTATCGACAGAAACTATGGCTACACCTTC.

The chain links TRBV24-1 to TRBJ2-5, with 10 bases fitting TRBD1. The CDR3 spans 16 residues. From germline, CDR1 is KGHDR and CDR2 SFDVKD. The junction had 7 bases not matched to a gene; V was cut back by 2 bases and J by 5 bases. CDR3 protein: CATSDWTGGGTETQYF. The DNA of the CDR3 is TGTGCCACCAGTGATTGGACAGGGGGAGGAACGGAGACCCAGTACTTC.

This chain uses TRBV5-6 with TRBJ2-5, with no clear D. Germline lookup yields CDR1 SGHDT and CDR2 YYEEEE. The CDR3 spans 11 residues. V shed 4 bases and J shed 5 bases, with 6 bases lying between them. CDR3 nucleotide sequence: TGTGCCAGCAGCGGATACGAGACCCAGTACTTC. Residues: CASSGYETQYF.

This clone was found a few times. The gene calls are TRBV24-1 and TRBJ2-1; 9 bases fit TRBD2. Germline V gene data show CDR1 as KGHDR and CDR2 as SFDVKD. The CDR3 contains 16 residues. The ends lost 1 base at V and 5 bases at J; junction bases unmatched: 5. CDR3 residues: CATSDLGREGHNEQFF. The CDR3 nucleotides are TGTGCCACCAGTGATTTAGGGCGGGAGGGCCACAATGAGCAGTTCTTC.

The J gene is TRBJ1-5, the V gene TRBV2; perhaps TRBD1 as D (5 bases). V lost 6 bases and J lost 5, with 17 bases in between. The germline CDR1 and CDR2 sequences are SNHLY and FYNNEI. The CDR3 extends over 15 amino acids. CDR3 bases: TGTGCCAGCAGCGGGCGACAGACGAACGATCAGCCCCAGCATTTT. Its protein is CASSGRQTNDQPQHF.

The rearrangement joins TRBV6-8 to TRBJ1-4, with D possibly matching TRBD1 (6 bases). V shed 6 bases and J shed 6 bases, with 14 bases lying between them. The CDR3 totals 14 residues. CDR1 and CDR2 from the germline V gene are MNHGY and SAAAGT. The CDR3 DNA sequence: TGTGCCAGCAGCACGGAGGGGGGGCATGAAAAACTGTTTTTT. Translation: CASSTEGGHEKLFF.